This T cell receptor (beta chain) was retrieved from a study of blood T cell repertoires in COVID-19. Study overall: Sites across the United States, Italy and Spain contributed samples from acute and convalescent COVID-19. PBMCs, B-cell-depleted T cells, or T cells provided the cDNA or gDNA that made up the material.

Per the authors' pipeline: Amplification of reference gene primers provided the estimated nucleated cell counts. Sequencing used immunoSEQ multiplex PCR; TCRdb keeps in-frame clones, though not all of them. That table furnishes V, J and clone size, whereas the DNA furnished D and trimming. Of more than 200,000 clones in the sample, 88% were seen once. This clone was counted a single time. In terms of age and location, participants ranged from about 18 to 95 years and lived in approximately 24 US areas. The CDR3 consists of 13 residues. The V gene lost 9 bases and the J gene lost 0 bases, with 11 bases spanning the gap. CDR1 and CDR2 from the germline V gene are SNHLY and FYNNEI.

Material: PBMCs or T cells enriched from blood (not recorded which). V and J are TRBV2 and TRBJ1-1, with D perhaps matching TRBD1 (6 bases). The receptor's source is a woman younger than 45 who had been exposed to COVID-19. CDR3 sequence reads: CASRQEMNTEAFF. CDR3 coding DNA: TGTGCCAGTCGACAGGAGATGAACACTGAAGCTTTCTTT.